A selection of T cell receptor beta chains follows, all from one sample in a study of STAT3 mutations in large granular lymphocyte leukemia. Repertoires were generated with immunoSEQ multiplex PCR, while TCRdb's copy carries only in-frame clones and drops some. This sample has 30,000 to 35,000 clones, with about 83% found just once. Sequences were obtained from peripheral blood mononuclear cells. These TCRs come from a woman between 45 and 60 years old with T-cell large granular lymphocyte leukemia. Some clones in this sample may be carry-over from other donors' samples. The CDR3 runs from the conserved cysteine through the conserved F or W. D genes are given only for firm matches. Clone size is stated in some rows and not others, as once, few, many or a class when expanded.

14 | once | TRBD1 | TRBJ1-5 | TRBV29-1 | CSVGAGGANQPQHF | TGCAGCGTTGGGGCAGGGGGCGCGAATCAGCCCCAGCATTTT
18 | - | TRBD2 | TRBJ2-6 | TRBV4-3 | CASSQEAGPSSGANVLTF | TGCGCCAGCAGCCAAGAAGCGGGGCCTTCCTCTGGGGCCAACGTCCTGACTTTC
14 | - | TRBD2 | TRBJ2-3 | TRBV7-3 | CASSSGLAGDTQYF | TGTGCCAGCAGCTCCGGACTAGCGGGAGATACGCAGTATTTT
17 | - | TRBD1 | TRBJ1-5 | TRBV7-2 | CASSSAYETGINQPQHF | TGTGCCAGCAGCTCAGCTTACGAGACAGGGATCAATCAGCCCCAGCATTTT
15 | - | - | TRBJ2-7 | TRBV5-4 | CASSRQTGSSYEQYF | TGTGCCAGCAGTCGTCAGACAGGATCATCCTACGAGCAGTACTTC
16 | few | TRBD2 | TRBJ2-3 | TRBV27 | CASSAGRGYSTDTQYF | TGTGCCAGCTCAGCCGGGAGGGGTTACAGCACAGATACGCAGTATTTT
15 | - | - | TRBJ1-2 | TRBV4-1 | CASSQEPADVGGYTF | TGCGCCAGCAGCCAAGAGCCGGCCGATGTCGGGGGCTACACCTTC
14 | - | - | TRBJ1-4 | TRBV5-4 | CASSRAQGNEKLFF | TGTGCCAGCAGCCGAGCTCAAGGGAATGAAAAACTGTTTTTT
14 | - | - | TRBJ2-7 | TRBV5-4 | CASSGTSPAYEQYF | TGTGCCAGCAGCGGTACTAGCCCAGCCTACGAGCAGTACTTC
14 | - | - | TRBJ1-2 | TRBV7-9 | CASSLAERDYGYTF | TGTGCCAGCAGCTTAGCTGAGAGGGACTATGGCTACACCTTC
14 | - | - | TRBJ2-3 | TRBV5-4 | CASSIGRGGNTQYF | TGTGCCAGCAGCATCGGTAGGGGCGGTAATACGCAGTATTTT
15 | - | TRBD1 | TRBJ2-3 | TRBV7-2 | CASSGQTGVTDTQYF | TGTGCCAGCAGCGGCCAGACAGGGGTCACAGATACGCAGTATTTT
16 | - | - | TRBJ1-1 | TRBV5-6 | CASSFYGTAQNTEAFF | TGTGCCAGCAGCTTCTACGGGACGGCCCAGAACACTGAAGCTTTCTTT
16 | - | TRBD1 | TRBJ1-2 | TRBV12-5 | CASGFTNGQGGYGYTF | TGTGCTAGTGGTTTTACCAACGGACAGGGGGGCTATGGCTACACCTTC
13 | - | - | TRBJ2-5 | TRBV7-3 | CASSLDFLETQYF | TGTGCCAGCAGCTTGGACTTTCTCGAGACCCAGTACTTC
13 | - | - | TRBJ1-5 | TRBV30 | CAWSHRTDQPQHF | TGTGCCTGGAGTCATAGGACAGACCAGCCCCAGCATTTT
14 | - | - | TRBJ2-3 | TRBV18 | CASSPNRETDTQYF | TGTGCCAGCTCACCGAACAGGGAGACAGATACGCAGTATTTT
14 | - | - | TRBJ1-2 | TRBV18 | CASSPRPGAGGYTF | TGTGCCAGCTCACCCCGCCCAGGGGCGGGTGGCTACACCTTC
17 | - | - | TRBJ1-1 | TRBV18 | CASSPESGGLENTEAFF | TGTGCCAGCTCACCAGAGTCTGGAGGCCTGGAGAACACTGAAGCTTTCTTT
13 | - | - | TRBJ1-2 | TRBV18 | CASSPGPNYGYTF | TGTGCCAGCTCACCAGGTCCCAACTATGGCTACACCTTC
11 | - | TRBD1 | TRBJ2-3 | TRBV19 | CASRDRGTQYF | TGTGCCAGTAGGGACAGGGGTACGCAGTATTTT
14 | once | TRBD1 | TRBJ1-1 | TRBV30 | CAWTGTARNTEAFF | TGTGCCTGGACGGGGACAGCAAGGAACACTGAAGCTTTCTTT
13 | - | - | TRBJ1-1 | TRBV29-1 | CSVGRRLNTEAFF | TGCAGCGTTGGAAGGAGACTGAACACTGAAGCTTTCTTT
11 | - | - | TRBJ1-1 | TRBV5-4 | CASSGINRAFF | TGTGCCAGCAGCGGAATTAATCGGGCTTTCTTT
15 | - | TRBD1 | TRBJ1-1 | TRBV5-1 | CASSLAGTGSTEAFF | TGCGCCAGCAGCTTGGCAGGGACAGGGAGCACTGAAGCTTTCTTT
18 | - | TRBD2 | TRBJ2-7 | TRBV5-1 | CASSLGRLAGGTPHEQYF | TGCGCCAGCAGCTTGGGGAGACTAGCGGGAGGGACTCCTCACGAGCAGTACTTC
17 | - | - | TRBJ1-4 | TRBV5-1 | CASSLGVNRPTNEKLFF | TGCGCCAGCAGCTTGGGGGTAAACAGGCCAACTAATGAAAAACTGTTTTTT
16 | - | - | TRBJ2-7 | TRBV18 | CASSRPSGHSSYEQYF | TGTGCCAGCTCACGGCCGAGCGGACATAGCTCCTACGAGCAGTACTTC
14 | - | - | TRBJ2-3 | TRBV5-6 | CASSLAQRTDTQYF | TGTGCCAGCAGCTTGGCACAGCGCACAGATACGCAGTATTTT
12 | - | - | TRBJ2-7 | TRBV29-1 | CSVSTSSYEQYF | TGCAGCGTTTCCACCTCCTCCTACGAGCAGTACTTC
13 | - | - | TRBJ2-5 | TRBV18 | CASSPRQAETQYF | TGTGCCAGCTCACCCCGACAGGCGGAGACCCAGTACTTC
12 | - | - | TRBJ2-1 | TRBV6-4 | CASSDWTNEQFF | TGTGCCAGCAGTGACTGGACCAATGAGCAGTTCTTC
12 | - | - | TRBJ2-2 | TRBV28 | CASTMRGRELFF | TGTGCCAGCACAATGAGGGGACGGGAGCTGTTTTTT
15 | once | - | TRBJ1-2 | TRBV6-5 | CASSQKQTGSYGYTF | TGTGCCAGCAGTCAAAAACAAACAGGGTCCTATGGCTACACCTTC
15 | - | - | TRBJ1-3 | TRBV2 | CASSTQGFSGNTIYF | TGTGCCAGCAGTACACAGGGTTTCTCTGGAAACACCATATATTTT
13 | - | - | TRBJ1-2 | TRBV5-6 | CASSSQAVYGYTF | TGTGCCAGCAGCTCTCAGGCTGTCTATGGCTACACCTTC
14 | few | - | TRBJ2-3 | TRBV11-1 | CASSHQGRTDTQYF | TGTGCCAGCAGCCACCAGGGACGGACAGATACGCAGTATTTT
12 | - | - | TRBJ2-7 | TRBV29-1 | CSVGGENNEQYF | TGCAGCGTTGGGGGGGAGAATAACGAGCAGTACTTC
14 | - | TRBD1 | TRBJ1-2 | TRBV28 | CASSLGDRVYGYTF | TGTGCCAGCAGTTTAGGGGACAGGGTTTATGGCTACACCTTC
12 | - | - | TRBJ1-1 | TRBV30 | CAWSGVVTEAFF | TGTGCCTGGAGCGGAGTGGTGACTGAAGCTTTCTTT
14 | - | TRBD2 | TRBJ2-7 | TRBV29-1 | CSVSGSGSSYEQYF | TGCAGCGTGAGCGGGAGCGGAAGCTCCTACGAGCAGTACTTC
16 | - | TRBD2 | TRBJ2-2 | TRBV9 | CASSPSGLASGGELFF | TGTGCCAGCAGCCCGTCGGGACTAGCGAGTGGCGGGGAGCTGTTTTTT
14 | - | - | TRBJ2-1 | TRBV29-1 | CSVVPRHLRGEQFF | TGCAGCGTTGTGCCCCGGCACCTACGAGGAGAGCAGTTCTTC
13 | once | - | TRBJ1-5 | TRBV13 | CASSLAGGQPQHF | TGTGCCAGCAGCTTAGCTGGTGGTCAGCCCCAGCATTTT
14 | - | TRBD1 | TRBJ1-1 | TRBV7-2 | CASSIRQGGTEAFF | TGTGCCAGCAGCATACGACAGGGGGGCACTGAAGCTTTCTTT
14 | - | TRBD2 | TRBJ2-7 | TRBV6-1 | CASSEVAGADEQYF | TGTGCCAGCAGTGAAGTGGCGGGAGCTGACGAGCAGTACTTC
15 | - | - | TRBJ1-2 | TRBV28 | CASSPQWEGHYGYTF | TGTGCCAGCAGTCCACAATGGGAGGGCCACTATGGCTACACCTTC
15 | - | - | TRBJ1-1 | TRBV15 | CATSRDVGGDTEAFF | TGTGCCACCAGCAGAGATGTCGGTGGGGACACTGAAGCTTTCTTT
16 | - | - | TRBJ1-2 | TRBV18 | CASSLRQSPSRYGYTF | TGTGCCAGCTCACTCCGACAGTCGCCCTCTCGTTATGGCTACACCTTC
17 | - | - | TRBJ2-3 | TRBV18 | CASSRGTYETFTDTQYF | TGTGCCAGCTCACGGGGGACTTACGAGACCTTCACAGATACGCAGTATTTT
15 | once | - | TRBJ1-1 | TRBV28 | CASGPLQGAEREAFF | TGTGCCAGCGGACCTTTACAGGGAGCTGAGCGGGAAGCTTTCTTT
14 | once | TRBD2 | TRBJ2-1 | TRBV5-1 | CASSGGGGYNEQFF | TGCGCCAGCAGCGGGGGGGGAGGGTATAATGAGCAGTTCTTC
16 | - | - | TRBJ1-4 | TRBV4-2 | CASSQGGRSFNEKLFF | TGTGCCAGCAGCCAAGGAGGGCGTTCTTTCAATGAAAAACTGTTTTTT
11 | - | - | TRBJ2-7 | TRBV20-1 | CSAWGSLEQYF | TGCAGTGCTTGGGGGAGCTTGGAGCAGTACTTC
13 | - | - | TRBJ2-7 | TRBV6-1 | CASGPPSSYEQYF | TGTGCCAGTGGTCCGCCTAGTTCCTACGAGCAGTACTTC
11 | - | - | TRBJ2-5 | TRBV7-9 | CASSYGETQYF | TGTGCCAGCAGCTATGGTGAGACCCAGTACTTC
14 | - | TRBD2 | TRBJ2-7 | TRBV29-1 | CSVELAGDVYEQYF | TGCAGCGTTGAATTAGCGGGAGACGTCTACGAGCAGTACTTC
11 | few | - | TRBJ1-2 | TRBV18 | CASSADYGYTF | TGTGCCAGCTCGGCGGACTATGGCTACACCTTC
15 | - | - | TRBJ1-5 | TRBV19 | CASRDPPAGNQPQHF | TGTGCCAGTAGGGACCCGCCCGCGGGGAATCAGCCCCAGCATTTT
13 | few | - | TRBJ1-2 | TRBV4-1 | CASSQVGRGWYTF | TGCGCCAGCAGCCAAGTGGGCCGGGGGTGGTACACCTTC